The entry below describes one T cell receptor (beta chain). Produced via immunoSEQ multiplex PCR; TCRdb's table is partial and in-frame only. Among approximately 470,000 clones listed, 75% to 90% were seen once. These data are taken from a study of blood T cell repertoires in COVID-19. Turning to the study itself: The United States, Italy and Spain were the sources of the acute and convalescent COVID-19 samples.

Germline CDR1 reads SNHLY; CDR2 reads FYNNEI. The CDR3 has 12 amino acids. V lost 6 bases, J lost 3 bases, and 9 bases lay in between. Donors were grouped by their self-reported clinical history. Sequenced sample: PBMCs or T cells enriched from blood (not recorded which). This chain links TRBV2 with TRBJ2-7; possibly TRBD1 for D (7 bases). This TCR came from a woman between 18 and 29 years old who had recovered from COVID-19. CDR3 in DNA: TGTGCCAGCAGGCAGGGGGGCTACGAGCAGTACTTC. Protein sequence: CASRQGGYEQYF.